Shown below are 22 T cell receptor beta chains from a single sample sequenced in a study of cytomegalovirus exposure and HLA in healthy donors. PCR was performed using 60 Vbeta and 13 Jbeta primers. Profiled with immunoSEQ multiplex PCR; TCRdb holds only in-frame clones, not every one. The profile shows around 100,000 clones, under 80% of them singletons. The sample consisted of PBMCs. The receptors were sampled from a woman aged 18-29 years in good health and CMV-seropositive.

V is TRBV2 and J is TRBJ2-6, with D possibly TRBD1 on 5 matching bases. CDR1 and CDR2 from the germline V gene are SNHLY and FYNNEI. V gave up 1 base and J gave up 0 bases, with 7 bases separating them. The CDR3 contains 16 residues. This CDR3 is CASSEGTGSGANVLTF. The CDR3 DNA follows: TGTGCCAGCAGTGAAGGCACAGGCTCTGGGGCCAACGTCCTGACTTTC. The variable domain in full, with the rest retrieved from reference TRBV2 and TRBJ2-6, is EPEVTQTPSHQVTQMGQEVILRCVPISNHLYFYWYRQILGQKVEFLVSFYNNEISEKSEIFDDQFSVERPDGSNFTLKIRSTKLEDSAMYFCASSEGTGSGANVLTFGAGSRLTVL.

This rearrangement joins TRBV11-1 to TRBJ2-1; 9 nucleotides agree with TRBD1. The germline V gene has CDR1 SGHAT and CDR2 FQDESV (reference sequence). V shed 3 bases and J 7 bases; nucleotides not matched to a gene: 7. The CDR3 is 15 residues long. As DNA, the CDR3 is TGTGCCAGCAGCTTTCGGGACAGGGATAGGAATGAGCAGTTCTTC. It yields the protein CASSFRDRDRNEQFF.

This chain links TRBV7-9 with TRBJ2-7; a possible D gene is TRBD2 (6 bases). The CDR3 is 14 amino acids. V was clipped by 4 bases and J by 6 bases, with 16 bases between them. CDR1 SEHNR and CDR2 FQNEAQ come from the germline V gene (reference sequence). The CDR3 DNA reads TGTGCCAGCAGCTCCTCGGGACTCGCCCCCGAGCAGTACTTC. Its protein product is CASSSSGLAPEQYF.

The J gene is TRBJ1-5, the V gene TRBV7-2, with no clear D. The length of the CDR3 is 15 residues. Germline values: CDR1 SGHTA, CDR2 FQGNSA. V lost 4 bases, J lost 0 bases, and 10 bases lay in between. The CDR3 here is CASSSRGYSNQPQHF. The CDR3 DNA follows: TGTGCCAGCAGCTCCAGAGGTTATAGCAATCAGCCCCAGCATTTT.

The chain has TRBV5-1 and TRBJ2-1; 10 bases match TRBD2. V lost 2 bases and J lost 5; bases outside the gene matches: 4. The CDR3 length is 15 residues. CDR1 SGHRS and CDR2 YFSETQ come from the germline V gene. The CDR3 spells CASSFTSGANNEQFF. CDR3 nucleotide sequence: TGCGCCAGCAGCTTCACTAGCGGGGCCAACAATGAGCAGTTCTTC.

CDR3 DNA sequence: TGCAGCGTTGATCGTATAAGGGGGGGAGAGACCCAGTACTTC. As protein: CSVDRIRGGETQYF. This rearrangement joins TRBV29-1 to TRBJ2-5, with D perhaps matching TRBD2 (7 bases). The germline CDR1 and CDR2 sequences are SQVTM and ANQGSEA. CDR3 length: 14 residues. The V end was cut by 3 bases, the J end by 4 bases, with 15 bases between.

The chain links TRBV28 to TRBJ1-2; D is ambiguous. Germline loops: CDR1 MDHEN, CDR2 SYDVKM. This CDR3 region has 13 residues. V dropped 3 bases and J dropped 4 bases, with 9 bases sitting between them. The CDR3 region is CASSLRAGYGYTF. CDR3 bases: TGTGCCAGCAGTTTGAGGGCCGGCTATGGCTACACCTTC.

The rearrangement joins TRBV27 to TRBJ2-2; 10 positions match TRBD2. Germline CDR1 MNHEY, CDR2 SMNVEV (reference sequence). This CDR3 has 14 residues. The CDR3 DNA is TGTGCGACAGCGGGAGGGCCGAACACCGGGGAGCTGTTTTTT. It yields the protein CATAGGPNTGELFF.

The chain has TRBV25-1 and TRBJ2-4, with D possibly matching TRBD1 (6 bases). Germline V gene lookup returns CDR1 MGHDK and CDR2 SYGVNS. V was shortened by 1 base and J by 4 bases, with 11 bases between the two germline ends. The CDR3 is made up of 15 amino acids. CDR3 amino acids: CASSEFFGQKNIQYF. CDR3 in DNA: TGTGCCAGCAGTGAATTCTTCGGACAGAAAAACATTCAGTACTTC.

The CDR3 loop is CASSSPGPAGYEQYF. The CDR3 nucleotides read TGTGCCAGCAGCTCACCGGGCCCAGCGGGCTACGAGCAGTACTTC. The chain employs TRBV7-3 and TRBJ2-7; tentative D call: TRBD2 (6 bases). Germline-derived CDR1 and CDR2 are SGHTA and FQGTGA. The CDR3 loop spans 15 amino acids. V dropped 4 bases and J dropped 3 bases, with 16 bases sitting between them. The entire variable domain, with the rest obtained from reference TRBV7-3 and TRBJ2-7, is as follows: GAGVSQTPSNKVTEKGKYVELRCDPISGHTALYWYRQSLGQGPEFLIYFQGTGAADDSGLPNDRFFAVRPEGSVSTLKIQRTERGDSAVYLCASSSPGPAGYEQYFGPGTRLTVT.

In this sample, this clone turned up once. V is TRBV7-9 and J is TRBJ1-1; D is ambiguous. This CDR3 has 13 amino acids. CDR1 SEHNR and CDR2 FQNEAQ come from the germline V gene (reference sequence). The V end was cut by 0 bases, the J end by 3 bases, with 5 bases between. The CDR3 protein is CASSLAADTEAFF. The CDR3 bases are TGTGCCAGCAGCTTAGCAGCCGACACTGAAGCTTTCTTT.

This chain links TRBV18 with TRBJ2-7, with 14 bases that match TRBD2. V lost 3 bases, J lost 6 bases, and 4 bases stayed unmatched. Per germline, CDR1 KGHSH and CDR2 LQKENI. This CDR3 region has 15 residues. The CDR3 DNA follows: TGTGCCAGCTCACCTAACGGACTAGCGGGGGGCGAGCAGTACTTC. It translates to CASSPNGLAGGEQYF.

This clone was found once. The chain recombines TRBV7-2 with TRBJ1-1; 9 bases fit TRBD1. V trimming: 5 bases; J trimming: 11 bases; junction bases outside the gene matches: 6. Germline CDR1 reads SGHTA; CDR2 reads FQGNSA. This CDR3 region has 12 residues. The DNA of the CDR3 is TGTGCCAGCAGCCCAAGGACAGGGGACGCTTTCTTT. Residues: CASSPRTGDAFF.

The CDR3 loop is CASKGQIQVMNTEAFF. Written as DNA, the CDR3 is TGTGCCAGCAAGGGACAGATCCAAGTTATGAACACTGAAGCTTTCTTT. The chain recombines TRBV28 with TRBJ1-1; 7 nucleotides line up with TRBD1. V was pared by 7 bases and J by 0 bases, with 11 bases of the junction left unmatched. This CDR3 is built from 16 residues. Germline V gene data show CDR1 as MDHEN and CDR2 as SYDVKM. Together with reference TRBV28 and TRBJ1-1, the CDR3 gives the full variable domain: DVKVTQSSRYLVKRTGEKVFLECVQDMDHENMFWYRQDPGLGLRLIYFSYDVKMKEKGDIPEGYSVSREKKERFSLILESASTNQTSMYLCASKGQIQVMNTEAFFGQGTRLTVV.

The chain uses TRBV28 and TRBJ1-2, with D possibly being TRBD1 (5 bases). Trimming left V 7 bases short and J 3 bases short, with 24 bases between. Germline V gene data show CDR1 as MDHEN and CDR2 as SYDVKM. This CDR3 has 17 amino acids. The CDR3 protein is CASIVAGTPTRDYGYTF. DNA for the CDR3: TGTGCCAGCATCGTTGCGGGGACGCCTACACGAGACTATGGCTACACCTTC.

The chain uses TRBV10-3 and TRBJ2-1; 8 bases are a match to TRBD1. Trimming at V came to 4 bases and at J to 10 bases, leaving 6 bases not matched to a gene. Germline V gives CDR1 ENHRY, CDR2 SYGVKD. This CDR3 region has 13 residues. The CDR3 nucleotides are TGTGCCATCAGTGCGACAGGGGTTGGGGAGCAGTTCTTC. It encodes CAISATGVGEQFF.

This chain uses TRBV18 with TRBJ1-2; unclear D gene. The CDR3 totals 15 residues. Per germline, CDR1 KGHSH and CDR2 LQKENI. Trimming shortened V by 0 bases and J by 3 bases, and 11 bases separated the two germline ends. This CDR3 reads CASSPPGRADYGYTF. The CDR3 DNA is TGTGCCAGCTCACCACCGGGGAGGGCGGACTATGGCTACACCTTC.

Worth noting for this clone: Sequence at one end of the junction differs from germline and may be a read error. The rearrangement links TRBV7-8 to TRBJ2-1; 9 bases match TRBD2. The CDR3 runs 15 residues. The germline CDR1 and CDR2 sequences are SGHVS and FQNEAQ. CDR3 residues: CASSLAGENYNEQFF. The CDR3 region has the DNA TGTGCCAGCAGTTTAGCGGGAGAAAACTACAATGAGCAGTTCTTC.

This sequence joins TRBV5-5 and TRBJ1-1; D is unclear. The CDR3 length is 13 residues. Germline V gene data show CDR1 as SGHKS and CDR2 as YYEKEE (reference sequence). V gave up 0 bases and J gave up 1 base, with 4 bases separating them. CDR3 protein: CASSLGRNTEAFF. CDR3 bases: TGTGCCAGCAGCTTGGGCAGGAACACTGAAGCTTTCTTT.

V usage is TRBV9 and J usage is TRBJ2-6; 8 bases line up with TRBD1. This CDR3 has 19 residues. Trimming cost V 3 bases and J 0 bases; bases outside gene matches: 11. Per germline, CDR1 SGDLS and CDR2 YYNGEE. The CDR3 is CASSAAGTGSYSGANVLTF. The DNA of the CDR3 is TGTGCCAGCAGCGCAGCCGGGACAGGCTCGTACTCTGGGGCCAACGTCCTGACTTTC. Variable domain in full (rest from reference TRBV9 and TRBJ2-6): DSGVTQTPKHLITATGQRVTLRCSPRSGDLSVYWYQQSLDQGLQFLIQYYNGEERAKGNILERFSAQQFPDLHSELNLSSLELGDSALYFCASSAAGTGSYSGANVLTFGAGSRLTVL.

The chain combines TRBV18 with TRBJ2-7; 9 nucleotides line up with TRBD2. V was clipped by 0 bases and J by 7 bases; unmatched bases: 10. Germline CDR1 is KGHSH and CDR2 is LQKENI. The CDR3 spans 16 residues. The CDR3 nucleotides are TGTGCCAGCTCACCACCGAAGGCGGGGGGGCGAGGGGAGCAGTACTTC. Translated: CASSPPKAGGRGEQYF.

The chain combines TRBV15 with TRBJ2-7; TRBD2 might be the D (6 bases). Trimming took 1 base from V and 0 from J, leaving 16 bases between them. CDR3 length equals 17 residues. CDR1 is LNHNV, CDR2 YYDKDF, per germline (reference sequence). The CDR3 DNA sequence: TGTGCCACCAGCAGAGGAGGTGCGGAGGGCCTCTCCTACGAGCAGTACTTC. Residues: CATSRGGAEGLSYEQYF.